These 4 T cell receptor beta chains were all obtained from the same sample, sequenced in a study of blood T cells in healthy people across ages. A second PCR, run for about 7 to 11 cycles, used a sample-barcoded 5' primer plus a J-beta primer mix. TCRdb called the 5' RACE reads again in MiXCR, with one record for every CDR3 protein. Among under 2 million distinct CDR3 sequences, about 35% were seen once, and the ten largest hold about 11%. The sequencing input was blood. The receptors stem from a woman in her twenties or thirties in good health.

CDR3 DNA: TGCAGCGTTGTAGCGGGAGACATCACGCAGTACTTC. Its translation: CSVVAGDITQYF. This chain connects TRBV29-1 to TRBJ2-7; 9 positions agree with TRBD2. J was trimmed by 9 bases and V by 4 bases; bases with no gene match: 7. CDR1 and CDR2 from the germline V gene are SQVTM and ANQGSEA. The CDR3 runs 12 residues.

This clonotype has at least ten counts. The chain recombines TRBV14 with TRBJ1-2; D is undetermined. V lost 0 bases to trimming and J lost 8 bases, with 7 bases between them. The length of the CDR3 is 12 residues. Germline V CDR1 and CDR2: SGHDN, FVKESK. In DNA form, the CDR3 reads TGTGCCAGCAGCCAAGATGTACGCGGCTACACCTTC. Translated: CASSQDVRGYTF.

The chain uses TRBV11-2 and TRBJ2-1, with 12 bases that match TRBD2. V gave up 2 bases and J gave up 5 bases; unmatched junction bases: 13. Germline values: CDR1 SGHAT, CDR2 FQNNGV. This CDR3 has 19 amino acids. In DNA, the CDR3 is TGTGCCAGCAGCTTAAATGCTCAGCGGACTAGCGGGATCGACAATGAGCAGTTCTTC. Translating gives CASSLNAQRTSGIDNEQFF.

Comments on this clonotype: One end of the junction does not line up with germline, which may come from a read error. V gene TRBV12-3 or TRBV12-4 combines with J gene TRBJ2-3, with D possibly matching TRBD1 (5 bases). This CDR3 spans 19 amino acids. The CDR3 protein is CASSPLTFEAKLYTGTQYF. The CDR3 nucleotides are TGTGCCAGCAGTCCCCTGACGTTTGAGGCAAAGCTATACACAGGTACGCAGTATTTT.